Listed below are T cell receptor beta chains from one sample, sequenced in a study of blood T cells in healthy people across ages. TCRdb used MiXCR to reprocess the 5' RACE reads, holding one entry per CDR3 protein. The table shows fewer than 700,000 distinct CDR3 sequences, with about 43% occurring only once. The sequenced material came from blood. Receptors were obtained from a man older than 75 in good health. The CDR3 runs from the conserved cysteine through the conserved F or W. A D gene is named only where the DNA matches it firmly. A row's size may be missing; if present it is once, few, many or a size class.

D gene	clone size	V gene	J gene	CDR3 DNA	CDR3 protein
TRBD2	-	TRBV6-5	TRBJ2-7	TGTGCCAGCAGTCCCACCTTAGCGGGTATATCCTACGAGCAGTACTTC	CASSPTLAGISYEQYF
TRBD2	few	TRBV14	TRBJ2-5	TGTGCCAGCAGCCAAGCCCGGGGGGGGTACCAAGAGACCCAGTACTTT	CASSQARGGYQETQYF
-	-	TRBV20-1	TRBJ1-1	TGCAGTGCTAGGTCACAGCGAACGACTGAAGCTTTCTTT	CSARSQRTTEAFF
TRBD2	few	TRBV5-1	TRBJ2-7	TGCGCCAGCAGCGTTGGGACTAGCGGGGGGACCTACGAGCAGTACTTC	CASSVGTSGGTYEQYF
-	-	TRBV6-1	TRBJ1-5	TGTGCCAGCAGTGTCTCGGGGCAGGGTCAGCCCCAGCATTTT	CASSVSGQGQPQHF
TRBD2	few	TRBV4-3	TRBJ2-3	TGCGCCAGCAGCCAAGGACTAGCGGGAGCGGAGGCAGATACGCAGTATTTT	CASSQGLAGAEADTQYF
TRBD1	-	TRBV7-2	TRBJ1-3	TGTGCCAGCAGCTTTGTTGGACAGGGGGCAGAAAACACCATATATTTT	CASSFVGQGAENTIYF
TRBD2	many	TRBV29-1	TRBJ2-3	TGCAGCGTTGAAGACTATCCTAGCGGGAGGGCCGATACGCAGTATTTT	CSVEDYPSGRADTQYF
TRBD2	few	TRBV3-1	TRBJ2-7	TGTGCCAGCAGCCTTGGGACTAGCGGGAGCCTGTACTTC	CASSLGTSGSLYF
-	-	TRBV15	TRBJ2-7	TGTGCCACCGGCAGAGATTGGGCAGGTCTCTACGAGCAGTACTTC	CATGRDWAGLYEQYF
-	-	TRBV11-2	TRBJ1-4	TGTGCCAGCAGCAATCGGGACAAAGAAAAACTGTTTTTT	CASSNRDKEKLFF
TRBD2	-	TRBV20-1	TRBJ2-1	TGCAGTGCTATCGGGCGACGAGCGGGAGTTAATGAGCAGTTCTTC	CSAIGRRAGVNEQFF
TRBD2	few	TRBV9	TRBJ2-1	TGTGCCAGCAGCGTAGGACTAGCGGGAGAAGGCCACAATGAGCAGTTCTTC	CASSVGLAGEGHNEQFF
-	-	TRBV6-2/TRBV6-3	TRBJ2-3	TGTGCCAGCTGGGTCAGTCGCGCAGATACGCAGTATTTT	CASWVSRADTQYF
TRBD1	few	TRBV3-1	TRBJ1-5	TGTGCCAGCAGCCAGGCGGGGACAGGGAGGAATCAGCCCCAGCATTTT	CASSQAGTGRNQPQHF
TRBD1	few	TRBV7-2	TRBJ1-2	TGTGCCAGCAGCGGTGACAGGGAGCGTGGCTACACCTTC	CASSGDRERGYTF
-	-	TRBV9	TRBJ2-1	TGTGCCAGCAGCGGGGAGGCGGGATCCTACAATGAGCAGTTCTTC	CASSGEAGSYNEQFF
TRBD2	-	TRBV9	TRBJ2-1	TGTGCCAGCAGCGTCGGAGTTCGGGCTGGCGGGGGGGCGGTTGAGCAGTTCTTC	CASSVGVRAGGGAVEQFF
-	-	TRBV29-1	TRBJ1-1	TGCAGCGTTGACCGGACCGGGAACACTGAAGCTTTCTTT	CSVDRTGNTEAFF
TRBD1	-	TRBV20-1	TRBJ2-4	TGCAGTGCAATCCGACAGGGGGTGAGAAACATTCAGTACTTC	CSAIRQGVRNIQYF
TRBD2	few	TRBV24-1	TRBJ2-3	TGTGCCACCAGTGATCAGCGGACTAGCGAGCTTGGAGATACGCAGTATTTT	CATSDQRTSELGDTQYF
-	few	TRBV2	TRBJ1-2	TGTGCCAGCAGCATCGAACAGGGTGGCTACACCTTC	CASSIEQGGYTF
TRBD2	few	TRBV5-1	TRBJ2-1	TGCGCCAGCAGCCCTGGGACTAGCGGGGGCCACGATGAGCAGTTCTTC	CASSPGTSGGHDEQFF
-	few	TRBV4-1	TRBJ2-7	TGCGCCAGCAGCCAAGAAGTGTCGGGCTTTAGGGACGAGCAGTACTTC	CASSQEVSGFRDEQYF
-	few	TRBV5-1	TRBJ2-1	TGCGCCAGCAGCTCCTTAGAAAATTACAATGAGCAGTTCTTC	CASSSLENYNEQFF
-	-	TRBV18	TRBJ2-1	TGTGCCGGCTCACCACCTAAAGCCTTTTACAATGAGCAGTTCTTC	CAGSPPKAFYNEQFF